This TCR beta chain came from a study of patients and donors after allogeneic stem cell transplantation. This CDR3 contains 17 residues. Germline V lookup: CDR1 SGHAT, CDR2 FQNNGV. V shed 2 bases and J shed 4 bases, with 20 bases lying between them. A single record per CDR3 protein comes from TCRdb applying MiXCR to the RT-PCR reads. In the table there are roughly 880,000 distinct CDR3 sequences, approximately 19% of which are singletons. The sequencing input was blood, either unsorted or a sorted T cell fraction (not recorded which). The clonotype comes from a human donor who was either an allogeneic HSCT recipient or a stem cell or donor lymphocyte infusion donor (not recorded which). It is not recorded whose cells these are; they may come from a transplant donor. This rearrangement joins TRBV11-2 to TRBJ1-2; tentatively, D is TRBD1 (6 bases). The CDR3 sequence: CASSLLGGPSMSYGYTF. DNA for the CDR3: TGTGCCAGCAGCTTATTGGGGGGGCCCTCTATGTCCTATGGCTACACCTTC.